The present entry profiles one T cell receptor (beta chain) with its context. This clonotype has only one observation. Its antigen remains unidentified. The record has no base qualities; no much larger clone is one base away. The data were taken from a study of blood T cells in healthy people across ages (dated by TCRdb to the mid-2010s). Background on the whole study: Template switching captured roughly one uniquely barcoded TCR beta cDNA molecule per two T cells in model experiments. To track age-related changes in TCR beta repertoire diversity, the study relied on deep sequencing normalized with unique cDNA molecular identifiers. Four age groups were formed from the donors: young (average approximately 15 years), middle-aged (approximately 41), aged (roughly 59) and long-lived (less than 85). To avoid experimental bias, donors of different ages were randomly spread across the sequencing lanes. For two donors (one aged 18 to 30 and one aged 80 or older), the study analyzed two additional independent replicas of 1 million unique cDNA reads from the same blood draw.

Measured from the cysteine to the phenylalanine, the CDR3 is 14 residues long. Left in the record is the CDR3 DNA by itself, 42 bases read in frame from the first base. For this chain, trimming is 3 bases at the V end and 6 bases at the J end, and the number of junction bases without a gene match is 4. As encoded in the germline V gene (reference sequence), CDR1 is LNHNV while CDR2 is YYDKDF. Here is what the overall study found, with its caveats: Observed TCR beta diversity per million T cells fell roughly linearly with age, and a significant reduction was already apparent by age around 44. Compared with the aged group, the long-lived group had more naive CD4+ T cells, fewer expanded clones and increased TCR diversity, suggesting age selection. Because profiling used bulk unsorted PBMCs, naive and antigen-experienced compartments could not be compared conclusively. Total diversity estimates from one million sequenced T cells were considered lower bounds and underestimates. The percentage of naive T cells measured by flow cytometry correlated strongly with observed TCR beta diversity. The CMV infection status of donors was not known, potentially confounding age-related changes in expanded clonotypes.

The donors were roughly 39 Caucasian individuals from Russia, aged roughly 6 to 100 years, who were systemically healthy. Roughly 11 milliliters of peripheral blood were drawn from each donor into EDTA-treated Vacutainer tubes. Ficoll-Paque density-gradient centrifugation was used to isolate PBMCs, with at least 7 million obtained per sample. Total RNA was extracted from PBMCs with Trizol reagent, with at least 6 micrograms obtained per sample. For every donor, an aliquot of PBMCs went through flow cytometry to measure the percentages of naive CD45RAhigh/CD27high T cells. Library generation was performed with 5' RACE. Sequenced on an Illumina HiSeq 2500. The second PCR ran for roughly 7 to 11 cycles and used a J-beta primer mix along with a sample-barcoded 5' primer. Each TCR beta cDNA molecule received a unique molecular identifier from a template-switch 5' adaptor carrying 12 random nucleotides. Each sample yielded at least 2.5 million CDR3-containing paired-end reads. All of the RNA was converted into first-strand cDNA using the Mint cDNA synthesis kit, with a TRBC-specific oligonucleotide serving as the primer. After uracil-DNA glycosylase treatment, a first 18-cycle PCR used universal primers M1SS and BC2_uni_R on all cDNA. The authors' pipeline ran thus. For normalization, 1 million high-quality reads, each with a distinct molecular identifier, were randomly selected from each sample. Instead of being binned into consensus sequences, reads with shared molecular identifiers were discarded. MiTCR, with a Q25 quality threshold and the strictest error-elimination algorithm, was used for CDR3 identification, clonotype clustering and error correction. A nonparametric unseen species model with Euler transformation was used to estimate a lower bound on total TCR beta diversity. The public reads were run again by TCRdb, first through fastp at Q25 and then through MiXCR, and only productive beta chains were kept. Identical CDR3 protein sequences are pooled into one entry, listed with their most common genes and DNA. TCRdb's processing, not the authors' own work, is the source of the V and J calls. This sample lists around 940,000 distinct CDR3 sequences; 51% were detected once. The ten top clones hold roughly a fifth of the sample.

Here the chain combines TRBV15 and TRBJ2-3; 9 middle bases align to TRBD1. The sequence derives from an older woman in good health. The material sequenced was blood. This receptor has the CDR3 CATSSWTGVDTQYF. The DNA sequence follows: TGTGCCACCAGCAGTTGGACAGGGGTGGATACGCAGTATTTT. The variable domain in full, with residues beyond the CDR3 obtained from the reference TRBV15 and TRBJ2-3 genes, is DAMVIQNPRYQVTQFGKPVTLSCSQTLNHNVMYWYQQKSSQAPKLLFHYYDKDFNNEADTPDNFQSRRPNTSFCFLDIRSPGLGDTAMYLCATSSWTGVDTQYFGPGTRLTVL.